The 27 T cell receptor beta chains given below trace back to one sample, sequenced in a study of blood T cell repertoires in COVID-19. Clones were read by immunoSEQ multiplex PCR, and TCRdb kept only the in-frame ones, dropping some. The sample yields roughly 180,000 clones, 80% to 85% seen once. Sequenced input: peripheral blood. The receptors were sampled from a woman aged 80 or over with COVID-19, enrolled during active disease.

This clone has a single count. The rearrangement joins TRBV6-5 to TRBJ1-2, with TRBD1 matching 9 bases. This CDR3 has 14 residues. After removal of 2 bases from V and 8 bases from J, the junction contained 6 bases not matched to a gene. From germline, CDR1 is MNHEY and CDR2 SVGAGI. This chain's CDR3 is CASSYGTGPAGYTF. For the CDR3, the DNA is TGTGCCAGCAGTTACGGGACAGGGCCTGCGGGCTACACCTTC.

The chain is built from TRBV27 and TRBJ1-6; 8 nucleotides align to TRBD1. There are 16 residues in the CDR3. With V trimmed by 2 bases and J by 11 bases, 11 bases remained unmatched. Germline loops: CDR1 MNHEY, CDR2 SMNVEV (reference sequence). CDR3 in DNA: TGTGCCAGCAGTTTAAAAGGACAGGGCAGATTTACACCCCTCCACTTT. Its translation: CASSLKGQGRFTPLHF.

This sequence joins TRBV19 and TRBJ2-1; TRBD1 matches at 7 bases. CDR3 size: 16 residues. V shed 3 bases and J 0 bases; nucleotides not matched to a gene: 5. Germline V gene data show CDR1 as LNHDA and CDR2 as SQIVND (reference sequence). CDR3: CASSITGASSYNEQFF. CDR3 DNA sequence: TGTGCCAGTAGTATTACAGGGGCCTCCTCCTACAATGAGCAGTTCTTC.

The gene calls are TRBV5-3 and TRBJ2-7, with D possibly TRBD2 on 7 matching bases. TRBV5-3 carries the ORF label, with uncertain function. The CDR3 consists of 15 residues. The V gene lost 2 bases and the J gene lost 2 bases, with 14 bases spanning the gap. CDR3 loop: CARSFEGGPTYEQYF. Here the CDR3 DNA reads TGTGCCAGAAGCTTTGAGGGGGGGCCAACCTACGAGCAGTACTTC.

The chain joins TRBV10-3 to TRBJ2-7, with D possibly matching TRBD1 (6 bases). Per germline, CDR1 ENHRY and CDR2 SYGVKD. The CDR3 contains 14 residues. With 10 bases removed from V and 5 bases from J, the gap between germline ends came to 21 bases. The CDR3 loop is CASQEQGPPHEQYF. In nucleotides, the CDR3 is TGTGCCAGCCAAGAACAGGGCCCACCTCACGAGCAGTACTTC.

This clone has just a few counts. V usage is TRBV10-3 and J usage is TRBJ1-2; D uncertain. The V gene's germline CDR1 is ENHRY and CDR2 SYGVKD. The CDR3 extends over 17 amino acids. The V and J ends lost 6 bases and 8 bases respectively, with 28 bases between them. The CDR3 DNA reads as TGTGCCATCAGCGAAGGAGGACCGGGATTCCAAGGAGAAGGCTACACCTTC. It specifies CAISEGGPGFQGEGYTF.

The CDR3 DNA follows: TGTGCCAGCAGCTGGGGGGTCGGCAATCAGCCCCAGCATTTT. It encodes CASSWGVGNQPQHF. The chain couples TRBV5-5 to TRBJ1-5; a possible D gene is TRBD1 (5 bases). Trimming took 3 bases from V and 2 from J, leaving 9 bases between them. Germline V gene lookup returns CDR1 SGHKS and CDR2 YYEKEE (reference sequence). CDR3 length equals 14 residues.

Details on this clone: Other DNA sequences in the sample encode the same CDR3. The chain joins TRBV11-2 to TRBJ1-1; the match to TRBD1 covers 9 bases. The CDR3 totals 13 residues. Germline lookup yields CDR1 SGHAT and CDR2 FQNNGV. V was pared by 5 bases and J by 5 bases, with 3 bases of the junction left unmatched. CDR3 in DNA: TGTGCCAGCAGCCCTGACAGGGGGACTGAAGCTTTCTTT. This sequence encodes CASSPDRGTEAFF.

J is TRBJ2-5 and V is TRBV9; tentatively, D is TRBD2 (7 bases). This CDR3 is built from 16 residues. Germline V CDR1 and CDR2: SGDLS, YYNGEE. V lost 0 bases and J lost 1, with 13 bases in between. This CDR3 reads CASSVGKGGPQETQYF. The CDR3 DNA follows: TGTGCCAGCAGCGTAGGGAAGGGGGGGCCCCAAGAGACCCAGTACTTC.

This rearrangement joins TRBV18 to TRBJ2-3, with 7 nucleotides matching TRBD1. Germline CDR1 KGHSH, CDR2 LQKENI. The CDR3 loop spans 17 amino acids. The V segment lost 3 bases and the J segment 4 bases; nucleotides outside the gene matches: 13. The CDR3 reads CASSPSKGAGDADTQYF. CDR3 nucleotides: TGTGCCAGCTCACCCTCGAAGGGGGCCGGCGATGCAGATACGCAGTATTTT.

The CDR3 region has the DNA TGCGCCAGCAGCTTGGCGCCGGCGGGCACCGGGGAGCTGTTTTTT. Translation: CASSLAPAGTGELFF. The chain couples TRBV5-1 to TRBJ2-2; D may be TRBD2 (5 bases). The CDR3 loop spans 15 amino acids. CDR1 is SGHRS, CDR2 YFSETQ, per germline. Trimming removed 0 bases at V and 4 bases at J, with 10 bases between.

V usage is TRBV7-9 and J usage is TRBJ2-1; maybe TRBD1 (5 bases). This CDR3 spans 15 amino acids. Germline assignment: CDR1 SEHNR and CDR2 FQNEAQ (reference sequence). V was pared by 1 base and J by 5 bases, with 12 bases between. The DNA for the CDR3 is TGTGCCAGCAGCTTAGGACAGTCGACACACAATGAGCAGTTCTTC. This gives the protein CASSLGQSTHNEQFF.

V and J are TRBV19 and TRBJ1-1; D unresolved. This CDR3 has 13 residues. Germline-derived CDR1 and CDR2 are LNHDA and SQIVND (reference sequence). V was shortened by 6 bases and J by 7 bases, with 15 bases between the two germline ends. The chain's CDR3 is CASSPNLYGEAFF. CDR3 nucleotides: TGTGCCAGTAGCCCCAACCTTTACGGTGAAGCTTTCTTT.

This chain connects TRBV6-5 to TRBJ1-2; 9 bases are a match to TRBD1. The germline gives CDR1 MNHEY, CDR2 SVGAGI. This CDR3 has 13 residues. V was clipped by 3 bases and J by 6 bases; unmatched bases: 2. The CDR3 nucleotides read TGTGCCAGCAGTTATGGGACAGGGAATGGCTACACCTTC. Protein sequence: CASSYGTGNGYTF.

CDR3 region: CASRNLGEQYF. The CDR3 DNA follows: TGTGCCAGCAGGAACCTAGGTGAGCAGTACTTC. The rearrangement links TRBV6-5 to TRBJ2-7; D is undetermined. Per the germline V gene, CDR1 is MNHEY and CDR2 is SVGAGI. Trimming cost V 6 bases and J 7 bases, with 10 bases left between them. This CDR3 has 11 amino acids.

This clone appeared a few times. This chain connects TRBV9 to TRBJ1-1, with D possibly being TRBD1 (6 bases). The CDR3 sequence is 14 residues long. Germline assignment: CDR1 SGDLS and CDR2 YYNGEE. Trimming took 0 bases from V and 3 from J, leaving 9 bases between them. The CDR3 DNA reads as TGTGCCAGCAGCGTAGATACAGGGCACACTGAAGCTTTCTTT. This encodes CASSVDTGHTEAFF.

This clone was counted a few times. The junction departs from the called germline gene at one end, perhaps through a read error. The rearrangement joins TRBV7-7 to TRBJ2-3; D is perhaps TRBD2 (5 bases). Germline values: CDR1 SSHAT, CDR2 FNYEAQ (reference sequence). The CDR3 has 14 residues. The CDR3 region has the DNA TGTGCTAGCAGCTCACTAGGCCCGGGGGATACGCAGTATTTT. This gives the protein CASSSLGPGDTQYF.

The V call is TRBV20-1, the J call TRBJ1-2; D not certain. Germline CDR1 and CDR2: DFQATT and SNEGSKA (reference sequence). This CDR3 is built from 11 residues. The V end lost 6 bases, the J end lost 8 bases, and 13 bases lay between the germline ends. This CDR3 is CSAIATEGYTF. The CDR3, as DNA: TGCAGTGCCATAGCTACGGAGGGCTACACCTTC.

V is TRBV7-9 and J is TRBJ2-2; 7 positions match TRBD1. After removal of 3 bases from V and 6 bases from J, the junction contained 10 bases not matched to a gene. Germline V gene sequence: CDR1 SEHNR, CDR2 FQNEAQ (reference sequence). The length of the CDR3 is 16 residues. CDR3 amino acids: CASSLRQGLGSGELFF. CDR3 nucleotide sequence: TGTGCCAGCAGCTTGCGACAGGGCCTTGGGTCCGGGGAGCTGTTTTTT.

This clone was recorded once. This chain links TRBV12-3 or TRBV12-4 with TRBJ2-7; 7 bases agree with TRBD1. CDR3 length equals 13 residues. The V segment lost 3 bases and the J segment 3 bases; nucleotides outside the gene matches: 2. Here the CDR3 DNA reads TGTGCCAGCAGTTTGGGACAGAACTACGAGCAGTACTTC. As protein: CASSLGQNYEQYF.

This sequence joins TRBV1 and TRBJ2-7; TRBD2, the D gene given by the table, was not confirmed from the DNA. TRBV1 is assigned pseudogene status. There are 16 residues in the CDR3. The CDR3 region has the DNA TGCACCAGCAGCCAATCCCTTATAGCGGCCAATTACGAGCAGTACTTC. Protein sequence: CTSSQSLIAANYEQYF.

V gene TRBV18 combines with J gene TRBJ2-3; TRBD2 matches at 11 bases. CDR3 length equals 15 residues. Germline CDR1 is KGHSH and CDR2 is LQKENI. V was pared by 4 bases and J by 1 base, with 1 base of the junction left unmatched. CDR3 nucleotide sequence: TGTGCCAGCTCACAGACTAGCGGGGGCACAGATACGCAGTATTTT. It translates to CASSQTSGGTDTQYF.

CDR3 nucleotides: TGTGCCAGCAGCTTAGTAGGGGGAACTAATGAAAAACTGTTTTTT. Amino acid sequence: CASSLVGGTNEKLFF. The rearrangement links TRBV7-9 to TRBJ1-4, with D perhaps TRBD1 (6 bases). CDR1 and CDR2 from the germline V gene are SEHNR and FQNEAQ (reference sequence). There are 15 residues in the CDR3. Trimming removed 1 base at V and 1 base at J, with 7 bases between.

The chain recombines TRBV4-2 with TRBJ1-6; D might be TRBD1 (5 bases). Germline V gene lookup returns CDR1 LGHNA and CDR2 YNFKEQ. The CDR3 is 15 residues long. V was trimmed by 1 base and J by 9 bases, leaving 13 bases between them. In DNA form, the CDR3 reads TGTGCCAGCAGCCAAGCCCAGGGTCCCGCTTCACCCCTCCACTTT. Translation gives CASSQAQGPASPLHF.

This chain links TRBV7-9 with TRBJ2-5; possible D gene TRBD1, 6 bases. Trimming took off 8 bases at V and 4 bases at J, with 11 bases between the two ends. Per the germline V gene, CDR1 is SEHNR and CDR2 is FQNEAQ (reference sequence). CDR3 length equals 12 residues. The CDR3 bases are TGTGCCAGCGGGTCAGGGGCAGAGACCCAGTACTTC. It is translated as CASGSGAETQYF. The whole variable domain, filled in from reference TRBV7-9 and TRBJ2-5, reads DTGVSQNPRHKITKRGQNVTFRCDPISEHNRLYWYRQTLGQGPEFLTYFQNEAQLEKSRLLSDRFSAERPKGSFSTLEIQRTEQGDSAMYLCASGSGAETQYFGPGTRLLVL.

This chain links TRBV5-1 with TRBJ2-1; 11 nucleotides agree with TRBD2. The CDR3 has 15 amino acids. J gave up 5 bases and V 4 bases, and 5 bases lay outside the gene matches. Germline values: CDR1 SGHRS, CDR2 YFSETQ. The CDR3 DNA is TGCGCCAGCAGCATGACTAGCGGGGCACACAATGAGCAGTTCTTC. Protein sequence: CASSMTSGAHNEQFF.

This clone appeared once. The chain joins TRBV9 to TRBJ1-5; the match to TRBD1 covers 8 bases. Germline lookup yields CDR1 SGDLS and CDR2 YYNGEE. Trimming took 3 bases from V and 5 from J; bases not matched to a gene: 7. CDR3 size: 15 residues. The CDR3 coding sequence is TGTGCCAGCAGCGCAGGCGACAGGGGCGATCAGCCCCAGCATTTT. It specifies CASSAGDRGDQPQHF.